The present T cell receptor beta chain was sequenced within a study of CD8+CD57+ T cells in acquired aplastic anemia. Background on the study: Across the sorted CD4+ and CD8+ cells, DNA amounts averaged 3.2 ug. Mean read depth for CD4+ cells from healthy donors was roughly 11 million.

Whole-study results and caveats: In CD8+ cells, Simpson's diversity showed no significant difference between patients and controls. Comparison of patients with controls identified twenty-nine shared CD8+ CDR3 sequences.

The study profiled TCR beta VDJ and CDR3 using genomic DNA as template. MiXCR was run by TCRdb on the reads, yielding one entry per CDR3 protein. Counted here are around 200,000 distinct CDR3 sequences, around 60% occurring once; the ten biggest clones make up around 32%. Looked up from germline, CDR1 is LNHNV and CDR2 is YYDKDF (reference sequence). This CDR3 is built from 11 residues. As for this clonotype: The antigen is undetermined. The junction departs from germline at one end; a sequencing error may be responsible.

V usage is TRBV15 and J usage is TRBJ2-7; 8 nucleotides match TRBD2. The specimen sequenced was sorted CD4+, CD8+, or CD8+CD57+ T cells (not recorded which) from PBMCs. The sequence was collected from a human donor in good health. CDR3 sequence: CTTSGGLEQYF. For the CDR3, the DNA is TGTACCACCAGCGGGGGCCTTGAGCAGTACTTC.